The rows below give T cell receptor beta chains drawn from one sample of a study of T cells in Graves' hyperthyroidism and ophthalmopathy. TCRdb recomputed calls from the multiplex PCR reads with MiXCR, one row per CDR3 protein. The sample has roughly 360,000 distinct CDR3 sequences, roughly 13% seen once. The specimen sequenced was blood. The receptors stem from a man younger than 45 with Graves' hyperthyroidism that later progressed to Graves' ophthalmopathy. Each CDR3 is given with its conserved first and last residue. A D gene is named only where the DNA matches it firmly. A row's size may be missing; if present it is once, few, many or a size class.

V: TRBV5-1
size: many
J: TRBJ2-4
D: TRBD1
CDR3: CASSLGGTGSENIQYF
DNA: TGCGCCAGCAGCTTGGGGGGGACAGGGTCGGAGAACATTCAGTACTTC

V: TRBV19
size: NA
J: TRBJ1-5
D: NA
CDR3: CASSPTVGTSYSNQPQHF
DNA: TGTGCCAGTAGTCCAACCGTCGGGACCTCTTATAGCAATCAGCCCCAGCATTTT

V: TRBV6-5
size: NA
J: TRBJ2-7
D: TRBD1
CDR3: CASSYSNRGPYEQYF
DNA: TGTGCCAGCAGTTACTCAAACAGGGGGCCCTACGAGCAGTACTTC

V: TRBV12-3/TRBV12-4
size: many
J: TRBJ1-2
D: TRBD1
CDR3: CASSPTRGGYGYTF
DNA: TGTGCCAGCAGTCCGACCAGGGGGGGGTATGGCTACACCTTC

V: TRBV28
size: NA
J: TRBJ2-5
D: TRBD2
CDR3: CATVTSGYQETQYF
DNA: TGTGCCACCGTGACTAGCGGGTACCAAGAGACCCAGTACTTC

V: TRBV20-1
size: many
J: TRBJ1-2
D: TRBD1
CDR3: CSALDRGHNYGYTF
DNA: TGCAGTGCTCTGGACAGGGGACATAACTATGGCTACACCTTC

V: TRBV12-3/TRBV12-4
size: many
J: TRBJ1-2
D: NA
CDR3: CASSPLEDGNYGYTF
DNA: TGTGCCAGCAGTCCACTAGAGGACGGAAACTATGGCTACACCTTC

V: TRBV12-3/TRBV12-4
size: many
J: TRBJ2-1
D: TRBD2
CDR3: CASSNQGSGGPMDEQFF
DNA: TGTGCCAGCAGTAATCAGGGTAGCGGGGGCCCCATGGATGAGCAGTTCTTC

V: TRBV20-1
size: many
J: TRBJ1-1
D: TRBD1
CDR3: CSARDLPGQGRNTEAFF
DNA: TGCAGTGCTAGAGATCTCCCGGGACAGGGCCGGAACACTGAAGCTTTCTTT

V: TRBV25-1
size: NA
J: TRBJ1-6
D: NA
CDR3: CASSSRGVYNSPLHF
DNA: TGTGCCAGCAGTTCTCGGGGGGTCTATAATTCACCCCTCCACTTT

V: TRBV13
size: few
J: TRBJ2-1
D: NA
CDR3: CASSLAGRGNDEQFF
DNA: TGTGCCAGCAGCTTAGCCGGACGGGGGAACGATGAGCAGTTCTTC

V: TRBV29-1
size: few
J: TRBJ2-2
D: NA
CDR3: CSARWAANTGELFF
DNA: TGCAGCGCCCGCTGGGCAGCCAACACCGGGGAGCTGTTTTTT

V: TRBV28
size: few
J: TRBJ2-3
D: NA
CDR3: CASSLMGAGTDTQYF
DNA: TGTGCCAGCAGTTTGATGGGGGCGGGCACAGATACGCAGTATTTT

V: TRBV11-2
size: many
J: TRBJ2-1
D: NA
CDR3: CASSLGSGGGGDEQFF
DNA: TGTGCCAGCAGCTTAGGTTCGGGGGGCGGAGGAGATGAGCAGTTCTTC

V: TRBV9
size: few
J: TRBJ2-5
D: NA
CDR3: CASSAGGQDQETQYF
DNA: TGTGCCAGCAGCGCCGGGGGGCAGGACCAAGAGACCCAGTACTTC

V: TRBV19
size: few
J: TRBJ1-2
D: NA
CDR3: CASSDRLSGYTF
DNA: TGTGCCAGTAGCGACAGACTATCAGGCTACACCTTC

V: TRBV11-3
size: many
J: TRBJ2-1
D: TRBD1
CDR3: CASSPSKGAQFF
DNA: TGTGCCAGCAGCCCTAGCAAGGGGGCGCAGTTCTTC

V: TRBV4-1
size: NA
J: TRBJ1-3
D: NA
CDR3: CASSQESTGGNTIYF
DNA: TGCGCCAGCAGCCAAGAATCCACAGGTGGAAACACCATATATTTT

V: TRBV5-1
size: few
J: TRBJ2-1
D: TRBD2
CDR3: CASSLAPASGGAKQFF
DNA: TGCGCCAGCAGCTTGGCCCCGGCTAGCGGGGGGGCGAAGCAGTTCTTC

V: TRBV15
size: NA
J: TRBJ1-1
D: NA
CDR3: CATSRPSENTEAFF
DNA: TGTGCCACCAGCAGGCCTTCCGAGAACACTGAAGCTTTCTTT

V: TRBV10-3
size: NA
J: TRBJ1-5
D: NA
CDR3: CAISELNQPQHF
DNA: TGTGCCATCAGTGAGCTGAATCAGCCCCAGCATTTT

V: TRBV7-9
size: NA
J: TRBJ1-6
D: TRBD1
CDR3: CASSPGQADSPLHF
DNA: TGTGCCAGCAGCCCCGGACAGGCCGACTCACCCCTCCACTTT

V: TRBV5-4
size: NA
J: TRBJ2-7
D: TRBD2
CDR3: CASSQGLAGNGYEQYF
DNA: TGTGCCAGCAGCCAGGGACTAGCGGGGAACGGGTACGAGCAGTACTTC

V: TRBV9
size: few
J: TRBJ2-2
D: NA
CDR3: CASSPPGGQNTGELFF
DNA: TGTGCCAGCAGCCCCCCTGGGGGGCAGAACACCGGGGAGCTGTTTTTT

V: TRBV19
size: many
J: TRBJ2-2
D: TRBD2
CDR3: CASSTSGLAGDDGELFF
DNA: TGTGCCAGTAGTACCTCGGGACTAGCGGGGGACGACGGGGAGCTGTTTTTT